The 25 T cell receptor beta chains reported below all come from one sample, sequenced in a study of cytomegalovirus exposure and HLA in healthy donors. The PCR ran on 60 Vbeta and 13 Jbeta primers. Repertoires were generated with immunoSEQ multiplex PCR, while TCRdb's copy carries only in-frame clones and drops some. The sample carries about 260,000 clones, under 80% recorded once. Material for sequencing was PBMCs. All receptors derive from a female donor in good health and CMV-seronegative.

This clone was observed a few times. This chain links TRBV7-9 with TRBJ2-5; 8 positions agree with TRBD2. This CDR3 contains 12 residues. Trimming took 8 bases from V and 13 from J; bases not matched to a gene: 12. Per germline, CDR1 SEHNR and CDR2 FQNEAQ (reference sequence). CDR3 in amino acids: CASSRGAGAPYF. Here the CDR3 DNA reads TGTGCCAGCTCCCGGGGAGCGGGGGCCCCGTACTTC.

This clone was observed a handful of times. V and J are TRBV27 and TRBJ2-1, with a tentative D call TRBD1 (5 bases). The CDR3 is made up of 12 amino acids. The germline gives CDR1 MNHEY, CDR2 SMNVEV (reference sequence). The V end lost 9 bases, the J end lost 9 bases, and 15 bases lay between the germline ends. Written as DNA, the CDR3 is TGTGCCAGACCGGGTCCCCAGGGTGAGCAGTTCTTC. It translates to CARPGPQGEQFF.

This clone was recorded once. This chain joins TRBV7-2 and TRBJ2-3; 13 bases line up with TRBD2. The germline V gene encodes CDR1 SGHTA and CDR2 FQGNSA. The length of the CDR3 is 18 residues. J lost 0 bases, V lost 2 bases, and 5 bases had no gene match. The CDR3 here is CASSLKTSGRTSTDTQYF. CDR3 sequence (DNA): TGTGCCAGCAGCTTAAAGACTAGCGGGAGGACTAGCACAGATACGCAGTATTTT.

This clone was seen a few times. Other DNA sequences within the sample encode an identical CDR3. V gene TRBV6-5 combines with J gene TRBJ1-3, with D possibly TRBD1 on 5 matching bases. Trimming pared 5 bases from V and 0 bases from J, leaving 11 bases between. Germline loops: CDR1 MNHEY, CDR2 SVGAGI. This CDR3 spans 15 amino acids. Here the CDR3 DNA reads TGTGCCAGCAGTCCGACGGGGGGCTCTGGAAACACCATATATTTT. Translating gives CASSPTGGSGNTIYF.

The chain has TRBV6-1 and TRBJ2-1, with a weak D call TRBD2 (5 bases). This CDR3 comprises 15 residues. Germline V gene data show CDR1 as MNHNS and CDR2 as SASEGT. Trimming removed 9 bases at V and 2 bases at J, with 17 bases between. The CDR3 nucleotides read TGTGCCAGTTCAGGAGGACCTTTAACCTACAATGAGCAGTTCTTC. Residues: CASSGGPLTYNEQFF.

In this sample, this clone turned up a few times. The chain has TRBV11-2 and TRBJ1-2, with D maybe TRBD1 (5 bases). Trimming took 5 bases from V and 7 from J, leaving 11 bases between them. This CDR3 spans 12 amino acids. Per germline, CDR1 SGHAT and CDR2 FQNNGV. Written as DNA, the CDR3 is TGTGCCAGCAGCATAGGGGCCGGTGGCTACACCTTC. Translated, it gives CASSIGAGGYTF.

This clone has more than one count but fewer than ten. The rearrangement links TRBV7-6 to TRBJ1-5; the match to TRBD1 covers 7 bases. Germline values: CDR1 SGHVS, CDR2 FNYEAQ. The CDR3 totals 15 residues. Losses at the gene ends were 5 bases for V and 4 bases for J; bases not matched to a gene: 8. CDR3 coding DNA: TGTGCCAGCAGCGCCCGCGACAGGGATAATCAGCCCCAGCATTTT. Translating gives CASSARDRDNQPQHF. Full variable domain (missing parts from reference TRBV7-6 and TRBJ1-5): GAGVSQSPRYKVTKRGQDVALRCDPISGHVSLYWYRQALGQGPEFLTYFNYEAQQDKSGLPNDRFSAERPEGSISTLTIQRTEQRDSAMYRCASSARDRDNQPQHFGDGTRLSIL.

The chain recombines TRBV28 with TRBJ1-3, with TRBD1 identical over 9 bases. The CDR3 totals 14 residues. V dropped 3 bases and J dropped 8; count of bases not matched to a gene: 5. Germline V gene data show CDR1 as MDHEN and CDR2 as SYDVKM. The CDR3 region is CASSLWDRDYTIYF. The CDR3 bases are TGTGCCAGCAGTTTGTGGGACAGGGATTACACCATATATTTT.

In DNA, the CDR3 is TGCGCCAGCAGCCCCGACAGGGTCTATGGCTACACCTTC. As protein: CASSPDRVYGYTF. The chain recombines TRBV5-1 with TRBJ1-2, with 7 bases fitting TRBD1. Germline V gene data show CDR1 as SGHRS and CDR2 as YFSETQ. With 4 bases clipped from V and 4 bases from J, the junction kept 4 bases outside the gene matches. The CDR3 sequence is 13 residues long.

The genes are TRBV11-3 and TRBJ2-5, with 7 bases identical to TRBD1. From germline, CDR1 is SGHNT and CDR2 YENEEA. The CDR3 contains 14 residues. The V segment lost 4 bases and the J segment 1 base; nucleotides outside the gene matches: 3. CDR3 amino acids: CASSSRQGQETQYF. The DNA of the CDR3 is TGTGCCAGCAGCTCCCGACAGGGCCAAGAGACCCAGTACTTC.

The genes are TRBV28 and TRBJ2-3; 9 bases match TRBD2. Germline V gene sequence: CDR1 MDHEN, CDR2 SYDVKM. The CDR3 loop spans 16 amino acids. Unmatched junction bases numbered 5, after V lost 4 bases and J lost 0 bases. The CDR3 DNA follows: TGTGCCAGCAGTTCCGGACTAGCGCAGAGCACAGATACGCAGTATTTT. It yields the protein CASSSGLAQSTDTQYF.

The V call is TRBV7-2, the J call TRBJ2-7; tentative D call: TRBD2 (5 bases). V dropped 3 bases and J dropped 6 bases, with 12 bases sitting between them. Germline V gene lookup returns CDR1 SGHTA and CDR2 FQGNSA. The CDR3 runs to 13 residues. CDR3 coding DNA: TGTGCCAGCAGCTTTAGCGAGGGCCTCGAGCAGTACTTC. Protein product: CASSFSEGLEQYF. Full variable domain (missing parts from reference TRBV7-2 and TRBJ2-7): GAGVSQSPSNKVTEKGKDVELRCDPISGHTALYWYRQSLGQGLEFLIYFQGNSAPDKSGLPSDRFSAERTGGSVSTLTIQRTQQEDSAVYLCASSFSEGLEQYFGPGTRLTVT.

The genes are TRBV6-5 and TRBJ2-7; D may be TRBD1 (5 bases). This CDR3 is 13 amino acids long. V was clipped by 0 bases and J by 7 bases, with 10 bases between them. Germline CDR1 MNHEY, CDR2 SVGAGI. The CDR3 DNA is TGTGCCAGCAGTTACTCGTCAGGGCGGGAGCAGTACTTC. This translates into CASSYSSGREQYF.

The V and J genes are TRBV10-3 and TRBJ2-7; 9 nucleotides agree with TRBD2. The V and J ends lost 2 bases and 0 bases, in that order; junction bases with no gene match: 5. Per germline, CDR1 ENHRY and CDR2 SYGVKD. The CDR3 runs to 16 residues. The CDR3 DNA sequence: TGTGCCATCAGTGAGAAGAGCGGGAGGACCTCCTACGAGCAGTACTTC. Translating gives CAISEKSGRTSYEQYF.

The chain employs TRBV11-3 and TRBJ2-5; 12 bases match TRBD2. Trimming removed 1 base from V and 2 bases from J; junction bases left unmatched: 5. The CDR3 contains 17 residues. CDR1 is SGHNT, CDR2 YENEEA, per germline. The CDR3 sequence is CASSLALAGGPQETQYF. The CDR3 bases are TGTGCCAGCAGCTTAGCTCTAGCGGGAGGGCCTCAAGAGACCCAGTACTTC.

This clone showed up just a few times. The gene calls are TRBV27 and TRBJ1-2; 12 bases align to TRBD1. Germline CDR1 and CDR2: MNHEY and SMNVEV (reference sequence). This CDR3 has 16 residues. V was clipped by 0 bases and J by 4 bases; unmatched bases: 3. The CDR3 sequence is CASSLSGTGGSYGYTF. Here the CDR3 DNA reads TGTGCCAGCAGTTTATCCGGGACAGGGGGCAGCTATGGCTACACCTTC.

This clone was detected a few times. This rearrangement joins TRBV2 to TRBJ2-7; 8 nucleotides align to TRBD2. Trimming removed 5 bases from V and 2 bases from J; junction bases left unmatched: 2. Germline assignment: CDR1 SNHLY and CDR2 FYNNEI. This CDR3 region has 13 residues. CDR3 in DNA: TGTGCCAGCAGTACGGGACTAGCCTACGAGCAGTACTTC. Translated: CASSTGLAYEQYF.

The chain is built from TRBV6-5 and TRBJ2-5, with no clear D. The assigned J gene may be wrong: the sequence end matches TRBJ2-7 better. Germline values: CDR1 MNHEY, CDR2 SVGAGI. This CDR3 contains 12 residues. CDR3 DNA: TGTGCCACACGCGGAACCCGCCGCGAGCAGTACTTC. Translated: CATRGTRREQYF.

This chain connects TRBV5-4 to TRBJ2-3; TRBD2 matches 9 bases. After removal of 5 bases from V and 0 bases from J, the junction contained 10 bases not matched to a gene. The CDR3 extends over 17 amino acids. Germline loops: CDR1 SGHNT, CDR2 YYREEE (reference sequence). CDR3 in amino acids: CASSMWLAGSSTDTQYF. The CDR3 DNA reads as TGTGCCAGCAGTATGTGGCTAGCGGGGTCTAGCACAGATACGCAGTATTTT.

The rearrangement uses TRBV5-6 and TRBJ2-3; 7 nucleotides agree with TRBD2. The CDR3 loop spans 15 amino acids. The V segment lost 2 bases and the J segment 4 bases; nucleotides outside the gene matches: 7. The germline V gene encodes CDR1 SGHDT and CDR2 YYEEEE. The CDR3 loop reads CASSFSGGSADTQYF. The CDR3 DNA sequence: TGTGCCAGCAGCTTTTCCGGGGGGAGTGCAGATACGCAGTATTTT.

The chain recombines TRBV12-5 with TRBJ2-7, with 14 bases identical to TRBD2. CDR3 length equals 17 residues. From germline, CDR1 is LGHNT and CDR2 FRNRAP. The V and J ends lost 3 bases and 2 bases, in that order; junction bases with no gene match: 6. The CDR3 here is CASGFGTSGRDAYEQYF. The CDR3 DNA reads TGTGCTAGTGGTTTCGGGACTAGCGGGAGAGACGCCTACGAGCAGTACTTC.

CDR3 bases: TGCGCCAGTCAAGGGACAGGGGGCGATTACGAGCAGTACTTC. Translating it yields CASQGTGGDYEQYF. The chain joins TRBV5-1 to TRBJ2-7; 12 positions agree with TRBD1. V lost 8 bases and J lost 4; bases outside the gene matches: 7. Germline V gene data show CDR1 as SGHRS and CDR2 as YFSETQ. The CDR3 contains 14 residues.

The chain couples TRBV15 to TRBJ2-5; the match to TRBD1 covers 7 bases. V was clipped by 5 bases and J by 5 bases; unmatched bases: 11. CDR1 LNHNV and CDR2 YYDKDF come from the germline V gene (reference sequence). The CDR3 contains 15 residues. CDR3 region: CATSRSTGVGETQYF. The CDR3 DNA reads TGTGCCACCAGCCGCAGCACAGGGGTGGGGGAGACCCAGTACTTC.

This chain connects TRBV27 to TRBJ2-7; 8 bases line up with TRBD1. Germline trimming cut 5 bases from V and 3 bases from J; bases unmatched to any gene: 9. This CDR3 is 15 amino acids long. Germline CDR1 and CDR2: MNHEY and SMNVEV (reference sequence). CDR3 sequence reads: CASSTRTGKVYEQYF. CDR3 in DNA: TGTGCCAGCAGTACCAGGACAGGGAAGGTCTACGAGCAGTACTTC.

In its sample, this clone was seen once. This chain links TRBV11-3 with TRBJ2-3, with D tentatively TRBD2 (5 bases). The length of the CDR3 is 15 residues. Trimming took 5 bases from V and 1 from J, leaving 13 bases between them. The germline V gene has CDR1 SGHNT and CDR2 YENEEA. The CDR3 region has the DNA TGTGCCAGCAGCCGGAGGACGACTGGCACAGATACGCAGTATTTT. Residues: CASSRRTTGTDTQYF.